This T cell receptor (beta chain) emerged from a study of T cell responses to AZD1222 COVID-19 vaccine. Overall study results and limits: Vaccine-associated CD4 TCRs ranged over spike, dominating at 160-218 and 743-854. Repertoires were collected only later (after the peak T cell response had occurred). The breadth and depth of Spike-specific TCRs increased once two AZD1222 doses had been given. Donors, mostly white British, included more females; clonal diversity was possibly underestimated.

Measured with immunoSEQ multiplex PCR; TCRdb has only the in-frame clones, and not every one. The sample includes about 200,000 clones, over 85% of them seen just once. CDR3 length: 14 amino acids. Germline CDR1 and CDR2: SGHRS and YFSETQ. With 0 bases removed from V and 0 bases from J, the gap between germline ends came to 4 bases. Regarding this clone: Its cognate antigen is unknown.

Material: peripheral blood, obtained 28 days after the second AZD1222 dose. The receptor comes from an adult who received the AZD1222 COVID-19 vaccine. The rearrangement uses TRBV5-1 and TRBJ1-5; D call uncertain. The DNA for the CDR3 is TGCGCCAGCAGCTTGGGTAATAGCAATCAGCCCCAGCATTTT. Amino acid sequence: CASSLGNSNQPQHF. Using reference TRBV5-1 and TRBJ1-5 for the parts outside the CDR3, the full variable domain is KAGVTQTPRYLIKTRGQQVTLSCSPISGHRSVSWYQQTPGQGLQFLFEYFSETQRNKGNFPGRFSGRQFSNSRSEMNVSTLELGDSALYLCASSLGNSNQPQHFGDGTRLSIL.